This T cell receptor beta chain stems from a study of blood T cell repertoires in COVID-19 (dated by TCRdb to 2018 to 2020). With respect to the entire study: The collaborator samples originated in the United States, Italy and Spain and spanned the acute and convalescent phases of COVID-19. The prospective study material was composed of cDNA or gDNA derived from T cells, B-cell-depleted T cells, or PBMCs. Subjects who had been exposed to COVID-19, were actively infected with it, or had recovered from it provided the deeply sampled blood TCRbeta repertoires that made up the dataset. A freely available public database, intended as a resource for researchers studying the immune response to SARS-CoV-2, is where the repertoires were released. Samples came from the ongoing ImmuneRACE study (first 160 participants) plus 1,254 subjects from 6 global collaborators. Nearly every sample came with metadata listing a de-identified subject ID, COVID-19 status, age in years and sex. Where HLA class I and class II types were available, the types were taken from metadata supplied by the sample provider, not from assay-based typing. Findings and caveats that apply to the study as a whole: The amount of clinical and demographic metadata varied by source and participant and was provided uncurated.

According to the germline V gene (reference sequence), CDR1 reads LNHDA and CDR2 reads SQIVND. Here V drops 4 bases and J drops 5 bases, and the junction holds 10 bases not matched to any gene. Spanning cysteine to phenylalanine, the CDR3 consists of 15 amino acids. Only the CDR3 part of the read is kept: 45 bases, read in frame from the first base. Comments on this clone: Its recognized antigen is unknown. Base qualities are not provided; no much larger clone lies one nucleotide away.

Another Seattle source contributed samples from volunteer blood donors who had recovered from COVID-19. The collaborating institutions used their own protocols to collect whole blood in K2EDTA tubes. Collaborator samples were shipped for TCRbeta analysis as frozen whole blood, isolated PBMCs, or DNA extracted from either sample type. TCRbeta CDR3 regions were amplified from genomic DNA using the immunoSEQ Assay, a bias-controlled multiplex PCR. As for how the authors treated the data: Nucleated cell counts per sample were estimated from amplification of reference gene primers within the assay. Sequence reads were collapsed and filtered to measure the absolute abundance of every unique TCRbeta CDR3 rearrangement. For each sample, productive Simpson clonality was calculated as the square root of Simpson's diversity index over productive rearrangements. In its TCRdb copy, this immuneACCESS table keeps in-frame sequences only and misses some clones. Where compared with another copy, unresolved V genes explain less than half of these, and the others have no known cause. That table is the source of V, J and clone size, and D and trimming were worked out from the DNA. The sample table holds about 230,000 clones, of which 80% to 90% were seen once. The ten largest clones add up to roughly 1.4% of the sample.

The receptor comes from a middle-aged woman who had recovered from COVID-19. What was sequenced was peripheral blood. The receptor chain draws on TRBV19 and TRBJ2-5, with 7 middle bases fitting TRBD1. DNA sequence: TGTGCCAGTAGTAAGACAGGGTCCCCCGCGGAGACCCAGTACTTC. Its coded protein is CASSKTGSPAETQYF. The full variable domain, with segments outside the CDR3 supplied by the reference TRBV19 and TRBJ2-5 proteins, appears as DGGITQSPKYLFRKEGQNVTLSCEQNLNHDAMYWYRQDPGQGLRLIYYSQIVNDFQKGDIAEGYSVSREKKESFPLTVTSAQKNPTAFYLCASSKTGSPAETQYFGPGTRLLVL.